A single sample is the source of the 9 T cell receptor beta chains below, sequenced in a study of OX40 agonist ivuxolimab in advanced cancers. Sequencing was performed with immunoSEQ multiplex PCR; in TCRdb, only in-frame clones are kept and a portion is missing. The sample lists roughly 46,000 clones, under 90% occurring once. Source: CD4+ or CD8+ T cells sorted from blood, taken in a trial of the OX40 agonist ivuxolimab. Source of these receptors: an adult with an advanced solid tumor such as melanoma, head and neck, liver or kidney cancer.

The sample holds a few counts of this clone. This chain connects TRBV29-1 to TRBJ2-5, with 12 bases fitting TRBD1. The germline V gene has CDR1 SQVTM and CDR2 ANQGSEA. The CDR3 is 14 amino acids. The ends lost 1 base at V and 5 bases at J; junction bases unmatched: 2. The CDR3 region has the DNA TGCAGCGTTGAAGGGGACAGGGGGCGGGAGACCCAGTACTTC. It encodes CSVEGDRGRETQYF.

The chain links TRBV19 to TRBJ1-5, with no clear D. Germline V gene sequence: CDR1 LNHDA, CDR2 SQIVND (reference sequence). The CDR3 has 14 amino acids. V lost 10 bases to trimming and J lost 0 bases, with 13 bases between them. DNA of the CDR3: TGTGCCACCGAGGACGGGGATAGCAATCAGCCCCAGCATTTT. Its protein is CATEDGDSNQPQHF.

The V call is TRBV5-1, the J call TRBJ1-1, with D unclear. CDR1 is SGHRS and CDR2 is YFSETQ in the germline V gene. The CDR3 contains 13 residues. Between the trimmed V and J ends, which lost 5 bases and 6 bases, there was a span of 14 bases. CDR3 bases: TGCGCCAGCAGTTATGGCGATGGGGCTGAAGCTTTCTTT. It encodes CASSYGDGAEAFF.

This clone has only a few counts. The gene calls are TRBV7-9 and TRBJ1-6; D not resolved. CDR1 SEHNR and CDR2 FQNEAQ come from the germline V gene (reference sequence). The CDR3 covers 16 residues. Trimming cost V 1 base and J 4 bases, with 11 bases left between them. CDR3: CASSLVGPGYNSPLHF. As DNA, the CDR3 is TGTGCCAGCAGCTTAGTAGGGCCAGGATATAATTCACCCCTCCACTTT.

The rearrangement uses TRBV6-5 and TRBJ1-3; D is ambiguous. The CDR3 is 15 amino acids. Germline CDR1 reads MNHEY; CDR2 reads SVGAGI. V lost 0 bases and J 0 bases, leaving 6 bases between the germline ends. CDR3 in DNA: TGTGCCAGCAGTTACTCGCCCAGCTCTGGAAACACCATATATTTT. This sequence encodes CASSYSPSSGNTIYF.

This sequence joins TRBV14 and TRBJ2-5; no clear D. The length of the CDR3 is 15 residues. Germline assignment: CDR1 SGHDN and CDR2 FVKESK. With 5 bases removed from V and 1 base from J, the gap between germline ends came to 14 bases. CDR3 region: CASSADMGPQETQYF. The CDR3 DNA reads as TGTGCCAGCAGCGCAGACATGGGCCCCCAAGAGACCCAGTACTTC.

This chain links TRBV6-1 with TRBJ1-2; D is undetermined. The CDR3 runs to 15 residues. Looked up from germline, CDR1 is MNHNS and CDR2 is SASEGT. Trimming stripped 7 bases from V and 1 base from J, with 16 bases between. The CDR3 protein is CASTLTLGFNYGYTF. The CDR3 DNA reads TGTGCCAGCACCCTTACGCTCGGGTTTAACTATGGCTACACCTTC.

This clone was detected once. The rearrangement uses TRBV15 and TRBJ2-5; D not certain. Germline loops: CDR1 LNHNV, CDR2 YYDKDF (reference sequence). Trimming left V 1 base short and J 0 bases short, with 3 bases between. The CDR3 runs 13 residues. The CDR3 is CATSRGNQETQYF. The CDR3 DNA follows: TGTGCCACCAGCAGAGGGAACCAAGAGACCCAGTACTTC.

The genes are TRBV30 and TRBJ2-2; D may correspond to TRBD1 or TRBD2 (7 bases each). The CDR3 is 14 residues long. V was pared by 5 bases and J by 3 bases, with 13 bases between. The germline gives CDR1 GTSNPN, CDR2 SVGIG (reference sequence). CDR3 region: CAWYRGGDTGELFF. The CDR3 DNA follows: TGTGCCTGGTACAGGGGAGGGGACACCGGGGAGCTGTTTTTT.